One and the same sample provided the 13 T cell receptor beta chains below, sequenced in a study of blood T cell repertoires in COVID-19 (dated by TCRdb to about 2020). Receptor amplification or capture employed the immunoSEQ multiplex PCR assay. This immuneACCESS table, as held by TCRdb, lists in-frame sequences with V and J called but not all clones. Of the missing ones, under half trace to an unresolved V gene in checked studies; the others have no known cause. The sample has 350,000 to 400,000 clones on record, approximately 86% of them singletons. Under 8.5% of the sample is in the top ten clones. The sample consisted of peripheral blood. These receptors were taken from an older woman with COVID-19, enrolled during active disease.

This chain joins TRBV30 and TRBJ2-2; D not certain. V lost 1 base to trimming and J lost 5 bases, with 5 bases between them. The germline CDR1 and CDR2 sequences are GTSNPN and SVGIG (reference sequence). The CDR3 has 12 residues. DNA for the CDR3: TGTGCCTGGAGTGCAGTTACCGGGGAGCTGTTTTTT. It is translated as CAWSAVTGELFF.

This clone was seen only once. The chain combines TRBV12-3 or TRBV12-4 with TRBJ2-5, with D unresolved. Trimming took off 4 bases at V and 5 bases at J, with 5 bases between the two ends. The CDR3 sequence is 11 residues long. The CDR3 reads CASSYQETQYF. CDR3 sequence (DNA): TGTGCCAGCAGTTATCAGGAGACCCAGTACTTC.

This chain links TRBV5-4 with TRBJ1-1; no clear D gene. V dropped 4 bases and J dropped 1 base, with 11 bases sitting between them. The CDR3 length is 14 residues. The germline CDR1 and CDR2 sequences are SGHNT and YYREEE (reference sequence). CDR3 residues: CASSLELSNTEAFF. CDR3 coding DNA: TGTGCCAGCAGCCTGGAACTCTCGAACACTGAAGCTTTCTTT.

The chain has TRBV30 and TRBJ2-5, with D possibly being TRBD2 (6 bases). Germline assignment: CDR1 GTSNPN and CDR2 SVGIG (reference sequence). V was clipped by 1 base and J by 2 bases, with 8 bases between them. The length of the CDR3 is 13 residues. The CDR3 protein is CAWSGGVQETQYF. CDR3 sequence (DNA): TGTGCCTGGAGTGGGGGGGTTCAAGAGACCCAGTACTTC.

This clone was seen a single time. DNA of the CDR3: TGTGCCAGCAGCTTTCAGGCCTATGGAAACACCATATATTTT. This sequence encodes CASSFQAYGNTIYF. The chain employs TRBV7-9 and TRBJ1-3; D unresolved. V was cut by 3 bases and J by 3 bases, with 9 bases left in between. The CDR3 loop spans 14 amino acids. Looked up from germline, CDR1 is SEHNR and CDR2 is FQNEAQ (reference sequence).

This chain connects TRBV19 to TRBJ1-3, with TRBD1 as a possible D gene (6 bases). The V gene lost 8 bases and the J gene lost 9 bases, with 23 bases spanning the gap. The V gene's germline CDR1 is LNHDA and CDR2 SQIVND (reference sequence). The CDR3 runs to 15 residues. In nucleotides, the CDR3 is TGTGCCAGTCCCGCGCCCAGGGCCCGAGGGGGCACCATATATTTT. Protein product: CASPAPRARGGTIYF.

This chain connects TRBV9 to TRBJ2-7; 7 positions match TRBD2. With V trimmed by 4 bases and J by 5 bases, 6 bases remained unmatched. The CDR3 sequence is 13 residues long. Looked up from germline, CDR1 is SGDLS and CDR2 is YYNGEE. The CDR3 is CASSPGGGNEQYF. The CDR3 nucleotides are TGTGCCAGCAGCCCGGGAGGTGGTAACGAGCAGTACTTC.

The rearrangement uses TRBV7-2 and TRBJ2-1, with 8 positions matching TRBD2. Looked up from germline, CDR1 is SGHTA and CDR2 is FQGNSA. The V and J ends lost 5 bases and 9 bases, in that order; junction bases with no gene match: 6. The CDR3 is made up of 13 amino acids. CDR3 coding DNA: TGTGCCAGCAGCCGCGGGGGGACCTTTGAGCAGTTCTTC. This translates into CASSRGGTFEQFF.

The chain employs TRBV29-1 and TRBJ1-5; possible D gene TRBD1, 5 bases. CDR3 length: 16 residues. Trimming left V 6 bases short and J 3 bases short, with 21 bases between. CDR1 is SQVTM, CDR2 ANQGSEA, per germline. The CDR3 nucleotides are TGCAGCGTCGTACCGGGACCCGGCGGGATCAATCAGCCCCAGCATTTT. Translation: CSVVPGPGGINQPQHF.

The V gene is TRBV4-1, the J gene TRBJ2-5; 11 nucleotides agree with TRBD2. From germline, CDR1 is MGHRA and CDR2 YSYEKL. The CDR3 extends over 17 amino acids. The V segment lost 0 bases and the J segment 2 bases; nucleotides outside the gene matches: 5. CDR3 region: CASSQDLTSGGQETQYF. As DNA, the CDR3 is TGCGCCAGCAGCCAAGATTTAACTAGCGGGGGTCAAGAGACCCAGTACTTC.

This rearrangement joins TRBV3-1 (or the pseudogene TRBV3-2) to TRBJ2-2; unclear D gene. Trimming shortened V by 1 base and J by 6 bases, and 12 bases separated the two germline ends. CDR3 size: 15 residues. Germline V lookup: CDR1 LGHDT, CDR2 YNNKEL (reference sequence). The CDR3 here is CASSQGAWQAGELFF. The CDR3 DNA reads TGTGCCAGCAGCCAAGGGGCATGGCAGGCCGGGGAGCTGTTTTTT.

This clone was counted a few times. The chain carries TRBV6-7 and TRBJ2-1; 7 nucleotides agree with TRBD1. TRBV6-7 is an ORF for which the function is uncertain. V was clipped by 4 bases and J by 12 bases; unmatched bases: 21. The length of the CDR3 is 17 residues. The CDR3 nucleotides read TGTGCCAGCAGTTCTACGACCGCCGACAGGGCCAGGCGTGGGCAGTTCTTC. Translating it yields CASSSTTADRARRGQFF.

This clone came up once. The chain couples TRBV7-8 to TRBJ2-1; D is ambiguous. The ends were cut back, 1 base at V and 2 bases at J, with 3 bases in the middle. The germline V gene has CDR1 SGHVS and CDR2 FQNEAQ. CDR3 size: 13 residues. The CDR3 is CASSLVTYNEQFF. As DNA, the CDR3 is TGTGCCAGCAGCTTAGTAACCTACAATGAGCAGTTCTTC.